This T cell receptor (beta chain) was sequenced in a study of post-analysis software for immune sequencing data. Sequencing libraries made from TCR beta cDNA carried unique molecular identifiers. MiXCR, run by TCRdb on the PCR reads, gives a single entry per CDR3 protein. The sample comprises fewer than 850,000 distinct CDR3 sequences, approximately 30% of which are singletons, and around 0.56% rests with the top ten. The CDR3 is 12 amino acids. Trimming cost V 0 bases and J 5 bases, with 5 bases left between them. Looked up from germline, CDR1 is WSHSY and CDR2 is SAAADI. Study results and limitations: TRBV5-6, TRBV5-1 and TRBV20-1 were among about 5 TRBV segments more frequent in patients than controls.

This clonotype was counted a few times. Its target is unknown. The sequencing input was blood. The chain has TRBV10-2 and TRBJ2-7; D gene uncertain. This TCR came from a girl under 18 with multiple sclerosis. CDR3 in amino acids: CASSESGNEQYF. The CDR3, as DNA: TGCGCCAGCAGTGAGTCTGGTAACGAGCAGTACTTC.